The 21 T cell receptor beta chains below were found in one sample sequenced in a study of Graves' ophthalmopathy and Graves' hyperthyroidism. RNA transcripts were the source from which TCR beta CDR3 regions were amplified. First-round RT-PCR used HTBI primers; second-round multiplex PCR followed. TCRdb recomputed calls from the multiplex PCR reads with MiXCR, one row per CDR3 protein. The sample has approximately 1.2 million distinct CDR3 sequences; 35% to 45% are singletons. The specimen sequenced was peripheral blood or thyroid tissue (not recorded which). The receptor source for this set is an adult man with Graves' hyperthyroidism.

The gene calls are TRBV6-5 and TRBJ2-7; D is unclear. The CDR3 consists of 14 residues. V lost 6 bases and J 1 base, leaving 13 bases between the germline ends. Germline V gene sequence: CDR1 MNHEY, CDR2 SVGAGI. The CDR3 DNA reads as TGTGCCAGCAGATCCCGCCAGGAGTCCTACGAGCAGTACTTC. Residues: CASRSRQESYEQYF.

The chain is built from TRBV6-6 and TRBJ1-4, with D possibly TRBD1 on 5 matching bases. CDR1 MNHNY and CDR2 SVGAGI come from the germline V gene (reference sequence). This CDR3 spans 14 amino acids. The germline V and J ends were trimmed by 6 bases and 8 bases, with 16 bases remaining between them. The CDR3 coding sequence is TGTGCCAGCAGAACCGGGGGAATTTGGGAAAAACTGTTTTTT. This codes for CASRTGGIWEKLFF.

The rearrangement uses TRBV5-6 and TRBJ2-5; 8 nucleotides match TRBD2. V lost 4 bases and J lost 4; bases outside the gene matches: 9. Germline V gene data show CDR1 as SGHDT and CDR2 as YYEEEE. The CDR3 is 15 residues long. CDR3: CASSLPGGGRETQYF. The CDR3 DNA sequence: TGTGCCAGCAGCCTGCCCGGCGGGGGGCGAGAGACCCAGTACTTC.

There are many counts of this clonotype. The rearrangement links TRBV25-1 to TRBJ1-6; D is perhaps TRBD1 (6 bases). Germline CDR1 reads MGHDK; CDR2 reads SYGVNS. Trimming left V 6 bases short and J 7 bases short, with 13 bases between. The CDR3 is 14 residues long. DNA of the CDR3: TGTGCCAGCAGGGGACCAGGGGAGAATTCACCCCTCCACTTT. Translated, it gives CASRGPGENSPLHF.

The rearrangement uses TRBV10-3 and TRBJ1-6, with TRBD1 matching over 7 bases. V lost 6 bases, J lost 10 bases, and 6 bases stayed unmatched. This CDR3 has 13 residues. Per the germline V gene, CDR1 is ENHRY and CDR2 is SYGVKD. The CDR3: CAISDRDESPLHF. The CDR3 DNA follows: TGTGCCATCAGCGACAGGGACGAGTCACCCCTCCACTTT.

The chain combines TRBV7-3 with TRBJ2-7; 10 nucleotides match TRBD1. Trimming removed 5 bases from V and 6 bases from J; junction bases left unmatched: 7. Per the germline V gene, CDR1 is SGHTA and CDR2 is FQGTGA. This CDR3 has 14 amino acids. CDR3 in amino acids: CASSRPTGGAEQYF. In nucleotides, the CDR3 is TGTGCCAGCAGCCGGCCGACAGGGGGCGCCGAGCAGTACTTC.

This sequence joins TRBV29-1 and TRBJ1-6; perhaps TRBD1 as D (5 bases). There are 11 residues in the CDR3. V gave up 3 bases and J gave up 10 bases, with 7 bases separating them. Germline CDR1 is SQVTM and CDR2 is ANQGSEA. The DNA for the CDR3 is TGCAGCGTTGAGGGGGGGTCACCCCTCCACTTT. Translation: CSVEGGSPLHF.

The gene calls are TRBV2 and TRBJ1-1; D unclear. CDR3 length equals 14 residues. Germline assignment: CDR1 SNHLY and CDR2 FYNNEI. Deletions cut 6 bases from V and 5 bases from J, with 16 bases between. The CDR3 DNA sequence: TGTGCCAGCAGCCCTCTTAGGGCTGGGACTGAAGCTTTCTTT. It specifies CASSPLRAGTEAFF. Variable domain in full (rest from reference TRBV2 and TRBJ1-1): EPEVTQTPSHQVTQMGQEVILRCVPISNHLYFYWYRQILGQKVEFLVSFYNNEISEKSEIFDDQFSVERPDGSNFTLKIRSTKLEDSAMYFCASSPLRAGTEAFFGQGTRLTVV.

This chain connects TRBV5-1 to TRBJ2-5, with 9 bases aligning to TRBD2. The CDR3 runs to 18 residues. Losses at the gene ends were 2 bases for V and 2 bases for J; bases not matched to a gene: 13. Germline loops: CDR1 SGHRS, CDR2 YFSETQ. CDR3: CASSFFRLAGMEQETQYF. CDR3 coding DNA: TGCGCCAGCAGCTTTTTCCGGCTAGCGGGGATGGAACAAGAGACCCAGTACTTC.

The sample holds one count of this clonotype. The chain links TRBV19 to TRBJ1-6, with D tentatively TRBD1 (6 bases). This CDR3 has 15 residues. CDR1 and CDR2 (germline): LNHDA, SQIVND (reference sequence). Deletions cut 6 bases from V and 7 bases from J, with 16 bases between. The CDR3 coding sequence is TGTGCCAGTAGACAAGTAGGGGGGGTCAATTCACCCCTCCACTTT. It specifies CASRQVGGVNSPLHF.

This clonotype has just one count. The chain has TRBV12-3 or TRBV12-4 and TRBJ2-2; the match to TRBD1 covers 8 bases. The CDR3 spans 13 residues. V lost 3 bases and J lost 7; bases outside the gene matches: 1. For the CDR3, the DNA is TGTGCCAGCAGTTTTGGGACAGGCGGGGAGCTGTTTTTT. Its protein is CASSFGTGGELFF.

Written as DNA, the CDR3 is TGTGCCAGCAGCTTATGGGGGAGAGAAACTGAAGCTTTCTTT. Protein sequence: CASSLWGRETEAFF. The chain joins TRBV7-9 to TRBJ1-1, with a tentative D call TRBD1 (5 bases). This CDR3 region has 14 residues. The germline V gene encodes CDR1 SEHNR and CDR2 FQNEAQ (reference sequence). Trimming removed 2 bases from V and 5 bases from J, with 12 bases in between. The full variable domain, rest sourced from reference TRBV7-9 and TRBJ1-1, is DTGVSQNPRHKITKRGQNVTFRCDPISEHNRLYWYRQTLGQGPEFLTYFQNEAQLEKSRLLSDRFSAERPKGSFSTLEIQRTEQGDSAMYLCASSLWGRETEAFFGQGTRLTVV.

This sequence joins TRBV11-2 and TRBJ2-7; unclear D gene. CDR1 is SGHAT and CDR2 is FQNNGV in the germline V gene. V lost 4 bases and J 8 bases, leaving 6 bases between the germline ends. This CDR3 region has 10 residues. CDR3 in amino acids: CASSSHQQYF. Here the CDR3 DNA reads TGTGCCAGCAGCTCCCACCAGCAGTACTTC.

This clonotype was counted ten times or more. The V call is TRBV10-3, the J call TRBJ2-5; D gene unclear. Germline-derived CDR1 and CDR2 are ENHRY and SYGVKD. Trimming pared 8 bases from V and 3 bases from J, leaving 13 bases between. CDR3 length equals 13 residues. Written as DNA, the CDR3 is TGTGCCATCGGTCCCCGGTCGGAAGAGACCCAGTACTTC. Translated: CAIGPRSEETQYF.

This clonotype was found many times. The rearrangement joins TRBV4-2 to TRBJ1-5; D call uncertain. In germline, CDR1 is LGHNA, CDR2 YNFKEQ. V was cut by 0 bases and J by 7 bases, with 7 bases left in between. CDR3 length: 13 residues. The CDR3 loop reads CASSQDAGQPQHF. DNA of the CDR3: TGTGCCAGCAGCCAAGATGCGGGCCAGCCCCAGCATTTT.

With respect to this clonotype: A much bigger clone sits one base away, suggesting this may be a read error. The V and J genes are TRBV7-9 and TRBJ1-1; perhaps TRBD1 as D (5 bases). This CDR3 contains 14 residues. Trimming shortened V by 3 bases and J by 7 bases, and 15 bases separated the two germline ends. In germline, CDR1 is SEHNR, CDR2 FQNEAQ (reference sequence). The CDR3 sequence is CASSFDGGYGEAFF. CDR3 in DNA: TGTGCCAGCAGCTTTGACGGGGGATATGGTGAAGCTTTCTTT. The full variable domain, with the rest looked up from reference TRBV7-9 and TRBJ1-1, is DTGVSQNPRHKITKRGQNVTFRCDPISEHNRLYWYRQTLGQGPEFLTYFQNEAQLEKSRLLSDRFSAERPKGSFSTLEIQRTEQGDSAMYLCASSFDGGYGEAFFGQGTRLTVV.

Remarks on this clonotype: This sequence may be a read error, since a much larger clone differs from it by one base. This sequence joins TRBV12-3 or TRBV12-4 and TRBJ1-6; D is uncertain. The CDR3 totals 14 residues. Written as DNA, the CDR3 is TGTGCCGGCAGTTTAAATGGTCCGAATTCACCCCTCCACTTT. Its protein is CAGSLNGPNSPLHF.

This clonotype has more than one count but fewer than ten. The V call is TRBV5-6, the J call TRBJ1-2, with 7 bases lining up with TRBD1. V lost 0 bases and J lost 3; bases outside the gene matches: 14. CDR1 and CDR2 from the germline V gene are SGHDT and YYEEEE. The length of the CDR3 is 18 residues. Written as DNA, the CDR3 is TGTGCCAGCAGCTTGGCCGAACAGGGGAACGTTATGGACTATGGCTACACCTTC. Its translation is CASSLAEQGNVMDYGYTF. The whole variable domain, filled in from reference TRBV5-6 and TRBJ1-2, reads DAGVTQSPTHLIKTRGQQVTLRCSPKSGHDTVSWYQQALGQGPQFIFQYYEEEERQRGNFPDRFSGHQFPNYSSELNVNALLLGDSALYLCASSLAEQGNVMDYGYTFGSGTRLTVV.

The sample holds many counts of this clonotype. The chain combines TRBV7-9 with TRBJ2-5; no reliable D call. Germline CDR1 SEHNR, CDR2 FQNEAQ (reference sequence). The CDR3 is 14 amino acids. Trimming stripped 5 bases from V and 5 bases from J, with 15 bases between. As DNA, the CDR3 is TGTGCCAGCAGCCCCGGACCCCACTGGGAGACCCAGTACTTC. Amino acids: CASSPGPHWETQYF.

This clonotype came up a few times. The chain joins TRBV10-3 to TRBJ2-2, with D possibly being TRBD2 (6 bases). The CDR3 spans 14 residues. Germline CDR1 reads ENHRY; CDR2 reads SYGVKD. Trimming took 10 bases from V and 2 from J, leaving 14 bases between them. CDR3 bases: TGTGCCACCCAGGGAGGCTACAACACCGGGGAGCTGTTTTTT. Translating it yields CATQGGYNTGELFF.

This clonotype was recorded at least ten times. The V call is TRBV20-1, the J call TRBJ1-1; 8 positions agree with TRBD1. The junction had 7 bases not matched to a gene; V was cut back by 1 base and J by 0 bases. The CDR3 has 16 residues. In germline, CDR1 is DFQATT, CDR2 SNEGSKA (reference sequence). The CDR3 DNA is TGCAGTGCTAGAGTGACAGGGGATCTCATGAACACTGAAGCTTTCTTT. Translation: CSARVTGDLMNTEAFF.